This T cell receptor (beta chain) was recovered during a study of blood T cell repertoires in COVID-19. Study-wide background: Spain, Italy and the United States supplied samples that represented acute and convalescent COVID-19.

The CDR3 sequence is 14 residues long. Germline V gene sequence: CDR1 SGHTA, CDR2 FQGNSA. V was trimmed by 5 bases and J by 1 base, leaving 11 bases between them. Participant ages covered about 18 to 89 years across 25 or so US areas. Assignment of participants to cohorts was predicated upon participant-reported clinical history. In the original workflow: The authors estimated nucleated cell counts from reference gene primer amplification. Sequencing used immunoSEQ multiplex PCR; TCRdb keeps in-frame clones, though not all of them. That table furnishes V, J and clone size, whereas the DNA furnished D and trimming. The data contain fewer than 350,000 clones, approximately 90% of them singletons.

Source material: PBMCs or T cells enriched from blood (not recorded which). This clonotype originated in a woman between 40 and 50 years old with acute COVID-19. The rearrangement joins TRBV7-2 to TRBJ2-5, with TRBD1 as a possible D gene (5 bases). The CDR3 coding sequence is TGTGCCAGCAGCCCATCAAGGGGCCAAGAGACCCAGTACTTC. It yields the protein CASSPSRGQETQYF.